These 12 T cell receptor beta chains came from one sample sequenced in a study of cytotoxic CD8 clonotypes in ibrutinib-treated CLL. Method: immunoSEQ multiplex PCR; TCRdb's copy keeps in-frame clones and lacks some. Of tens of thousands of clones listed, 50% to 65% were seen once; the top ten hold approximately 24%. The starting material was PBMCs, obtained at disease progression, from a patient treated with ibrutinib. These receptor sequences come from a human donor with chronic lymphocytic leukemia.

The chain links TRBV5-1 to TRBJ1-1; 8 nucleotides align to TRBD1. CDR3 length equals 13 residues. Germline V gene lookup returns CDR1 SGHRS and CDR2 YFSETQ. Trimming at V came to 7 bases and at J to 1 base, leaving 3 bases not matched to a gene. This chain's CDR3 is CASLGQANTEAFF. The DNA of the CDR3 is TGCGCCAGCTTGGGACAGGCGAACACTGAAGCTTTCTTT. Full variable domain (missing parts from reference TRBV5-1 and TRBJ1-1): KAGVTQTPRYLIKTRGQQVTLSCSPISGHRSVSWYQQTPGQGLQFLFEYFSETQRNKGNFPGRFSGRQFSNSRSEMNVSTLELGDSALYLCASLGQANTEAFFGQGTRLTVV.

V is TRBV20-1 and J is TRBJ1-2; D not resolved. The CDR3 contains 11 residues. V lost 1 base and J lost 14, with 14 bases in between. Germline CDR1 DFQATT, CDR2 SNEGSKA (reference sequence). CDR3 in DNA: TGCAGTGCTAGAGTAGGTCAGCTCGGGACCTTC. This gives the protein CSARVGQLGTF.

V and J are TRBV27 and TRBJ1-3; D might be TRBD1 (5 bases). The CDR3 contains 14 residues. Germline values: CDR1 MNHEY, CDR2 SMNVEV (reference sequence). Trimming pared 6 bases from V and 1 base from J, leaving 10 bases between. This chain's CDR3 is CASSNGGSGNTIYF. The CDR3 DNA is TGTGCCAGCAGCAACGGGGGATCTGGAAACACCATATATTTT.

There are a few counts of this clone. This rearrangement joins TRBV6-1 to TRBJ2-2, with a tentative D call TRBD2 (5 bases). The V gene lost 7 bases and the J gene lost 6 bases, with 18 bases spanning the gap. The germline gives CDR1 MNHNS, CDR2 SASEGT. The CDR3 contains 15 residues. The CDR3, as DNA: TGTGCCAGCACTAGAGGGTCGGACGGGGCCGGGGAGCTGTTTTTT. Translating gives CASTRGSDGAGELFF.

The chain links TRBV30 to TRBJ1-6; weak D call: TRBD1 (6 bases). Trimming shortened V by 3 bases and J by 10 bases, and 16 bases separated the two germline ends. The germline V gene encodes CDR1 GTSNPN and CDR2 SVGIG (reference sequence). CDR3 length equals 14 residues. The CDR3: CAWRQQGFGSPLHF. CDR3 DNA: TGTGCCTGGAGGCAACAGGGATTTGGCTCACCCCTCCACTTT.

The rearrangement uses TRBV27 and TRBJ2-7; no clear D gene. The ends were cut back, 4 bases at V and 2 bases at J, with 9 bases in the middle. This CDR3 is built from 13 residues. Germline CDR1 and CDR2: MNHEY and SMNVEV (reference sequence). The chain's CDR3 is CASSSRRAYEQYF. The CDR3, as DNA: TGTGCCAGCAGTTCCCGTAGGGCCTACGAGCAGTACTTC.

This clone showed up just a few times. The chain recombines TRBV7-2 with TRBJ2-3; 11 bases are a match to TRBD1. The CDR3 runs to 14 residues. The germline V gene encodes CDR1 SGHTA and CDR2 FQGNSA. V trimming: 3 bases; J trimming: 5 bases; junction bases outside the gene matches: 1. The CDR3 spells CASSLGQGVDTQYF. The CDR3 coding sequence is TGTGCCAGCAGCTTGGGACAGGGGGTAGATACGCAGTATTTT.

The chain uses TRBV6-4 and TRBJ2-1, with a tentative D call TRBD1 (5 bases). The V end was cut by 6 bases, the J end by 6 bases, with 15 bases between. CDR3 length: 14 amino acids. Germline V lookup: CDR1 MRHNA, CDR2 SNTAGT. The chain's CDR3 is CASRGGPQGNEQFF. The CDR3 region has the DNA TGTGCCAGCAGGGGTGGGCCCCAGGGCAATGAGCAGTTCTTC.

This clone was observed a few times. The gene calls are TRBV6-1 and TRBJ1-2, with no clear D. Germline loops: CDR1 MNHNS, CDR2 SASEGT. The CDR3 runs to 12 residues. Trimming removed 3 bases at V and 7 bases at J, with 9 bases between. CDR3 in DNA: TGTGCCAGCAGTGATGGAGGGTTTGGCTACACCTTC. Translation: CASSDGGFGYTF.

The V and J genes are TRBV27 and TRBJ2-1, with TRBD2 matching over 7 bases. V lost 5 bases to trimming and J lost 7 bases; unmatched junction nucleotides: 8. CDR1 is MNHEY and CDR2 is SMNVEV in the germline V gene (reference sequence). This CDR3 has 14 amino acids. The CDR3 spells CASSLLREANEQFF. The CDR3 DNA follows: TGTGCCAGCAGTCTACTCCGGGAGGCAAATGAGCAGTTCTTC.

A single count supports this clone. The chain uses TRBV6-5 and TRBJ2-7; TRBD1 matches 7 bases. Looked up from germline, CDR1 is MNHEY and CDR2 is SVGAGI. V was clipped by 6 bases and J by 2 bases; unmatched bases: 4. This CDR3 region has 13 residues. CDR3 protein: CASSTGTAYEQYF. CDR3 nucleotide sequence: TGTGCCAGCAGCACCGGGACAGCCTACGAGCAGTACTTC.

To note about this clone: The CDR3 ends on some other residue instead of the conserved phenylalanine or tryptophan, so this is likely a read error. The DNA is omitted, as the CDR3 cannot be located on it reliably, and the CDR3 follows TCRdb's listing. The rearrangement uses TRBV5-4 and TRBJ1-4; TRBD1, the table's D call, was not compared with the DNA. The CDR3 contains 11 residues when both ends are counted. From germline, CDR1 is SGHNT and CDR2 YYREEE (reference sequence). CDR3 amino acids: CASSLRWGPRC.